These T cell receptor beta chains were read from a single sample in a study of early T cells in non-severe SARS-CoV-2 infection. TCRdb reanalysed the 5' RACE reads using MiXCR and keeps one entry per CDR3 protein. This sample has tens of thousands of distinct CDR3 sequences; roughly 9.4% occur once, and the top ten carry around 5.5%. Source material: whole blood. Every receptor here comes from an adult who was a healthcare worker with PCR-confirmed SARS-CoV-2 infection or an uninfected control (not recorded which). The CDR3 runs from the conserved cysteine through the conserved F or W. Clone size is shown for a subset of rows, as once, few, many or a class of expanded clone.

clone_size: many; v_call: TRBV12-3/TRBV12-4; cdr3_aa: CASSLSSNLNNEQFF
clone_size: .; v_call: TRBV18; cdr3_aa: CASSYRNYGYTF
clone_size: .; v_call: TRBV7-9; cdr3_aa: CASSLHSSYNEQFF
clone_size: few; v_call: TRBV29-1; cdr3_aa: CSVDQIGRTSTDTQYF
clone_size: many; v_call: TRBV19; cdr3_aa: CASSQTGGVDEQYF
clone_size: few; v_call: TRBV29-1; cdr3_aa: CSALRTSGNTGELFF
clone_size: few; v_call: TRBV19; cdr3_aa: CASLSGVGGGPNTEAFF
clone_size: .; v_call: TRBV29-1; cdr3_aa: CSVSNRGRADTQYF
clone_size: many; v_call: TRBV20-1; cdr3_aa: CSASKGYEQYF
clone_size: few; v_call: TRBV6-1; cdr3_aa: CASSEVVGRGTDTQYF
clone_size: .; v_call: TRBV12-3/TRBV12-4; cdr3_aa: CASSSRRTYGYTF
clone_size: many; v_call: TRBV20-1; cdr3_aa: CSAIPGRANSYEQYF
clone_size: many; v_call: TRBV12-5; cdr3_aa: CASGKIVVSTYNEQFF
clone_size: few; v_call: TRBV7-3; cdr3_aa: CASSVSGQTSTDTQYF
clone_size: few; v_call: TRBV10-2; cdr3_aa: CASSARLGINTEQYF
clone_size: few; v_call: TRBV4-3; cdr3_aa: CASSQDSAPQETQYF
clone_size: .; v_call: TRBV27; cdr3_aa: CASRVSGLALLQFF
clone_size: few; v_call: TRBV12-3/TRBV12-4; cdr3_aa: CASSLAGASDTQYF
clone_size: few; v_call: TRBV5-6; cdr3_aa: CASRLYTGELFF
clone_size: many; v_call: TRBV7-8; cdr3_aa: CASSSSENTEAFF
clone_size: many; v_call: TRBV7-3; cdr3_aa: CASSPEGGGWNEQFF
clone_size: .; v_call: TRBV19; cdr3_aa: CASTAGGTGTAGYTF
clone_size: .; v_call: TRBV29-1; cdr3_aa: CSPNEAGGLTDTQYF
clone_size: many; v_call: TRBV27; cdr3_aa: CASRGYSGANVLTF
clone_size: few; v_call: TRBV7-2; cdr3_aa: CASSLTPGSSYNEQFF